The present entry profiles one T cell receptor beta chain with its context. As yet, its antigen is unknown. Some clones are missing from TCRdb's copy, which holds only in-frame ones; the method was immunoSEQ multiplex PCR. This table holds 50,000 to 75,000 clones, about 88% found once. These data are taken from a study of T cell responses to AZD1222 COVID-19 vaccine. Study outcomes and limitations: Of spike-specific TCRs, nearly half reportedly target regions left unmutated in variants. Samples come after the peak T cell response, not at day 14.

CDR1 SGHNT and CDR2 YYREEE come from the germline V gene (reference sequence). This CDR3 has 14 amino acids. With 3 bases removed from V and 2 bases from J, the gap between germline ends came to 12 bases. The chain is built from TRBV5-4 and TRBJ2-7; the D gene is possibly TRBD2 (5 bases). This sample comprised peripheral blood, obtained 28 days after the second AZD1222 dose. This TCR was recovered from an adult who received the AZD1222 COVID-19 vaccine. CDR3 DNA sequence: TGTGCCAGCAGCTCAAGGTTGGAGGCCTACGAGCAGTACTTC. Translating it yields CASSSRLEAYEQYF. Looking up the rest from reference TRBV5-4 and TRBJ2-7 gives the full variable domain: ETGVTQSPTHLIKTRGQQVTLRCSSQSGHNTVSWYQQALGQGPQFIFQYYREEENGRGNFPPRFSGLQFPNYSSELNVNALELDDSALYLCASSSRLEAYEQYFGPGTRLTVT.